The present T cell receptor (beta chain) was sequenced within a study of PD-1 blockade in classical Hodgkin lymphoma. This clone appeared once. The CDR3 is made up of 15 amino acids. Between the trimmed V and J ends, which lost 1 base and 2 bases, there was a span of 12 bases. CDR1 and CDR2 from the germline V gene are SGHNT and YYREEE (reference sequence). All trial patients relapsed after autologous stem cell transplantation. The repertoire was sequenced with immunoSEQ multiplex PCR; TCRdb's copy has only in-frame clones and lacks some. The repertoire holds over 15,000 clones, with 82% as singletons.

This chain connects TRBV5-4 to TRBJ2-5; no firm D call. This specimen was peripheral blood mononuclear cells (PBMCs), taken before the second cycle of nivolumab. This receptor was obtained from a human donor with classical Hodgkin lymphoma. CDR3 sequence reads: CASSLFGPTQETQYF. CDR3 DNA sequence: TGTGCCAGCAGCTTGTTCGGGCCTACTCAAGAGACCCAGTACTTC.